This T cell receptor beta chain is drawn from a study of shared clonotypes between healthy human individuals. TCRdb keeps only in-frame clones here, not all; method: immunoSEQ multiplex PCR. The sample records 2 million to 2.5 million clones, about 92% being singletons. General observations from the study: Sequencing of the sorted subsets was shown by rarefaction to be incomplete despite large depth.

Naive CD8 cells lacked CD45RO and underwent positive selection for CCR7, leaving out terminally differentiated effector memory CD45RA+ cells. A note on this clone: What it recognizes is unknown.

CDR1 is SGHRS and CDR2 is YFSETQ in the germline V gene. The germline V and J ends were trimmed by 4 bases and 3 bases, with 22 bases remaining between them. This CDR3 has 17 residues. V gene TRBV5-1 combines with J gene TRBJ2-5, with D perhaps matching TRBD1 or TRBD2 (5 bases each). This clonotype originated in a man between 18 and 29 years old in good health. Some clones in this sample may be carry-over from other donors' samples. The specimen sequenced was naive CD8+ T cells from PBMCs. The CDR3 loop reads CASSTGTGTSREETQYF. The CDR3 DNA is TGCGCCAGCAGCACGGGGACGGGAACTAGTCGGGAAGAGACCCAGTACTTC.